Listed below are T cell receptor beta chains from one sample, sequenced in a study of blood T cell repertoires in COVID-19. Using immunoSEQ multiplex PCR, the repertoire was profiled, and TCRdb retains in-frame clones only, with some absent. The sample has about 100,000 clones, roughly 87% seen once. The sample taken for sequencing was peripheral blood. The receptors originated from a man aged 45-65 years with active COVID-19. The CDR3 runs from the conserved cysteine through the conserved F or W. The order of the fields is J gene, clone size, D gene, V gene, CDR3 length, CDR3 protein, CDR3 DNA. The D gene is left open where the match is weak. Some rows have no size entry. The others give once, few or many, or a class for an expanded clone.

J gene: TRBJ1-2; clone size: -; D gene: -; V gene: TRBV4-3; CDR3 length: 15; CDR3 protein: CASSQDVRGNYGYTF; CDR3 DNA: TGCGCCAGCAGCCAAGATGTCCGGGGGAACTATGGCTACACCTTC
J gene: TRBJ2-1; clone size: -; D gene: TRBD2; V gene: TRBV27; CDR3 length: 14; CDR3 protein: CASRGLAAIYEQFF; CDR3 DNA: TGTGCCAGCAGAGGACTAGCGGCAATATATGAGCAGTTCTTC
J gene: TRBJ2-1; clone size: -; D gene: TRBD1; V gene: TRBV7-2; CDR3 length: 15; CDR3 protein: CASRTDRGSYNEQFF; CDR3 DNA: TGTGCCAGCAGGACAGACAGGGGCTCCTACAATGAGCAGTTCTTC
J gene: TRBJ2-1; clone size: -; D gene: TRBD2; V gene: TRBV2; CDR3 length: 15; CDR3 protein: CASSLGGSSYNEQFF; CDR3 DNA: TGTGCCAGCAGTCTCGGGGGGAGCTCCTACAATGAGCAGTTCTTC
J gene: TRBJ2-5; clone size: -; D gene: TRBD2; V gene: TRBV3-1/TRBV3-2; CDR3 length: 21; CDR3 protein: CASSQESARTRTSGGRETQYF; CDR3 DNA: TGTGCCAGCAGCCAAGAATCGGCCAGGACTCGGACTAGCGGGGGGAGGGAGACCCAGTACTTC
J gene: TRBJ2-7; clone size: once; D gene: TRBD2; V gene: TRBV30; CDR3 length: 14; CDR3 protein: CAWNWTSSGNEQYF; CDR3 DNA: TGTGCCTGGAACTGGACTAGCTCAGGTAACGAGCAGTACTTC
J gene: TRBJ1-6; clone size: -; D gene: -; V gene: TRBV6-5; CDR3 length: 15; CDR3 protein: CASSRGSSYNSPLHF; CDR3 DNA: TGTGCCAGCTCCCGGGGAAGCTCCTATAATTCACCCCTCCACTTT
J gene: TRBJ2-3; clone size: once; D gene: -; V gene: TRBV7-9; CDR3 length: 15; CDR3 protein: CASSLGTTSTDTQYF; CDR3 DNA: TGTGCCAGCAGCTTGGGTACTACTAGCACAGATACGCAGTATTTT
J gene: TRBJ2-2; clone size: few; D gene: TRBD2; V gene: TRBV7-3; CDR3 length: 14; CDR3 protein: CASSLATSAGELFF; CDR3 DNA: TGTGCCAGCAGCTTAGCGACTAGCGCCGGGGAGCTGTTTTTT
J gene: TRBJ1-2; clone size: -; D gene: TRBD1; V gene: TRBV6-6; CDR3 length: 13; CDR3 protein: CASSSGQGGGYTF; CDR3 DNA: TGTGCCAGCAGTTCCGGACAGGGCGGTGGCTACACCTTC